The clone carrying this T cell receptor beta chain was counted ten times or more. The data are from a study of CD8 T cells in ankylosing spondylitis. Each CDR3 protein is one row after TCRdb ran MiXCR on the 5' RACE reads. Seen here are some 130,000 distinct CDR3 sequences, 7% to 10% observed once, and the top ten hold 7.3%. Germline CDR1 is WSHSY and CDR2 is SAAADI. The CDR3 runs 13 residues. V was trimmed by 6 bases and J by 5 bases, leaving 11 bases between them. The specimen sequenced was synovial fluid, either unsorted or a sorted T cell fraction (not recorded which). The sequence came from a male donor with ankylosing spondylitis. The chain carries TRBV10-2 and TRBJ1-5; perhaps TRBD1 as D (5 bases). The CDR3 sequence: CASSRVPDQPQHF. The DNA for the CDR3 is TGCGCCAGCAGCAGGGTGCCCGATCAGCCCCAGCATTTT.